This entry concerns a single TCR beta chain. The target antigen is unknown. Germline loops: CDR1 MNHNY, CDR2 SVGAGI (reference sequence). Trimming cost V 2 bases and J 5 bases, with 12 bases left between them. The CDR3 totals 14 residues. The data were produced by immunoSEQ multiplex PCR, yet TCRdb's version contains in-frame clones alone and is incomplete. The data hold over a million clones, with approximately 78% observed a single time. Study donors comprised healthy, HIV-negative adults devoid of recent acute infection or vaccination. The data originate from a study of shared clonotypes between healthy human individuals. Study-wide context: There were three CD4 naive, three CD4 memory, two CD8 naive and one CD8 memory plates per donor.

General study findings and limits: Rarefaction analysis demonstrated incomplete sorted-subset sequencing notwithstanding large depth.

The receptor was derived from a man aged 18 to 35 in good health. Some clones in this sample may be carry-over from other donors' samples. The chain recombines TRBV6-6 with TRBJ1-2, with D tentatively TRBD1 (6 bases). What was sequenced was memory CD4+ T cells from PBMCs. The subset here: CD45RA-negative fraction. The chain's CDR3 is CASSYGTGKYGYTF. The CDR3 region has the DNA TGTGCCAGCAGTTACGGTACAGGGAAGTATGGCTACACCTTC.